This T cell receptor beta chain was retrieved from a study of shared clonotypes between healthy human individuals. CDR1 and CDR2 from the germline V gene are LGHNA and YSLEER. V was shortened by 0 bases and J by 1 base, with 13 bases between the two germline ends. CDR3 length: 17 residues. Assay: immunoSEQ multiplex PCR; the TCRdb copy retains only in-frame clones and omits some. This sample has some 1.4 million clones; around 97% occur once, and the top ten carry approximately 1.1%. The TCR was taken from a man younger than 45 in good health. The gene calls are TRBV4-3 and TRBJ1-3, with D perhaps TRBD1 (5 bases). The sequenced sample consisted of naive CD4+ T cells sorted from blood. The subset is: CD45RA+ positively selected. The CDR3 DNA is TGCGCCAGCAGCCAAGAAGGGCCGGGGGGGTCTGGAAACACCATATATTTT. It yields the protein CASSQEGPGGSGNTIYF.